These 10 T cell receptor beta chains were all obtained from the same sample, sequenced in a study of T-cell reconstitution after alpha-beta-depleted transplantation in children. Preparing the TCRbeta library involved the use of unique molecular identifiers. TCRdb processed the PCR reads anew with MiXCR; each CDR3 protein has one entry. The sample lists about 110,000 distinct CDR3 sequences, approximately 6.4% seen once, with roughly 24% in the top ten. The sequences come from PBMCs, mostly from graft donor cells, collected 360 days after TCRalphabeta/CD19-depleted stem cell transplant. These TCRs come from a male patient aged 2-15 years who had a stem cell transplant for acute lymphoblastic leukemia, so the T cells may come from the graft donor.

This clonotype came up a few times. The rearrangement uses TRBV7-6 and TRBJ1-1; D is unclear. The CDR3 has 15 residues. Germline V gives CDR1 SGHVS, CDR2 FNYEAQ. The germline V and J ends were trimmed by 3 bases and 0 bases, with 11 bases remaining between them. The CDR3 DNA follows: TGTGCCAGCAGCTTTGGGGATCTCATGAACACTGAAGCTTTCTTT. It translates to CASSFGDLMNTEAFF.

This clonotype has a count of ten or more. This chain connects TRBV2 to TRBJ2-7; no reliable D call. Trimming left V 7 bases short and J 3 bases short, with 10 bases between. The length of the CDR3 is 12 residues. Germline loops: CDR1 SNHLY, CDR2 FYNNEI. The CDR3 is CASTAVDYEQYF. CDR3 DNA: TGTGCCAGCACGGCGGTGGACTACGAGCAGTACTTC.

This sequence joins TRBV7-9 and TRBJ1-4, with no clear D. The CDR3 runs 14 residues. Trimming stripped 5 bases from V and 4 bases from J, with 11 bases between. Germline V gives CDR1 SEHNR, CDR2 FQNEAQ (reference sequence). The CDR3 reads CASSQFDGNEKLFF. In DNA, the CDR3 is TGTGCCAGCAGCCAATTCGACGGTAATGAAAAACTGTTTTTT.

This clonotype was detected only a few times. The rearrangement joins TRBV6-1 to TRBJ2-5; TRBD2 is a possible D gene (7 bases). CDR1 and CDR2 from the germline V gene are MNHNS and SASEGT. V was trimmed by 5 bases and J by 6 bases, leaving 13 bases between them. The CDR3 runs to 13 residues. CDR3 DNA sequence: TGTGCCAGCAGTCAGGGGAGGGTTCAGACCCAGTACTTC. It is translated as CASSQGRVQTQYF.

This clonotype was detected a few times. This chain uses TRBV7-9 with TRBJ2-7; D possibly uses TRBD1 or TRBD2 (5 bases each). The germline CDR1 and CDR2 sequences are SEHNR and FQNEAQ (reference sequence). The CDR3 spans 11 residues. The V end was cut by 1 base, the J end by 11 bases, with 9 bases between. CDR3: CASSLGGAEYF. The CDR3 coding sequence is TGTGCCAGCAGCTTAGGAGGGGCGGAGTACTTC.

This clonotype was seen at least ten times. The chain uses TRBV7-9 and TRBJ2-1; TRBD2 matches 7 bases. Germline V CDR1 and CDR2: SEHNR, FQNEAQ (reference sequence). The V and J ends lost 5 bases and 3 bases, in that order; junction bases with no gene match: 1. CDR3 length: 13 amino acids. DNA for the CDR3: TGTGCCAGCAGCGCTAGCGGCTACAATGAGCAGTTCTTC. Translation: CASSASGYNEQFF.

This clonotype was found many times. CDR3 residues: CASSLRTDYEQYF. CDR3 nucleotides: TGTGCCAGCAGCTTAAGAACTGACTACGAGCAGTACTTC. V usage is TRBV11-2 and J usage is TRBJ2-7; D remains ambiguous. Per the germline V gene, CDR1 is SGHAT and CDR2 is FQNNGV. Trimming removed 2 bases at V and 3 bases at J, with 8 bases between. The CDR3 has 13 amino acids.

This clonotype was found many times. The chain combines TRBV7-9 with TRBJ2-7; D unclear. The V and J ends lost 5 bases and 2 bases respectively, with 16 bases between them. In germline, CDR1 is SEHNR, CDR2 FQNEAQ (reference sequence). The CDR3 extends over 15 amino acids. The CDR3 DNA reads TGTGCCAGCAGCCCTGAGGCTTCCAATCCCTACGAGCAGTACTTC. This translates into CASSPEASNPYEQYF.

This clonotype was picked up many times. This chain links TRBV7-9 with TRBJ2-2; the match to TRBD1 covers 7 bases. The germline gives CDR1 SEHNR, CDR2 FQNEAQ (reference sequence). The CDR3 covers 15 residues. The trim removed 1 base at V and 1 base at J, leaving 0 bases unmatched. CDR3 in DNA: TGTGCCAGCAGCTTAGGGGACAGGAACACCGGGGAGCTGTTTTTT. Its protein is CASSLGDRNTGELFF. Together with reference TRBV7-9 and TRBJ2-2, the CDR3 gives the full variable domain: DTGVSQNPRHKITKRGQNVTFRCDPISEHNRLYWYRQTLGQGPEFLTYFQNEAQLEKSRLLSDRFSAERPKGSFSTLEIQRTEQGDSAMYLCASSLGDRNTGELFFGEGSRLTVL.

Ten or more counts support this clonotype. V is TRBV10-3 and J is TRBJ1-1; D not resolved. Trimming removed 5 bases from V and 1 base from J, with 8 bases in between. Per germline, CDR1 ENHRY and CDR2 SYGVKD. The CDR3 runs to 13 residues. As DNA, the CDR3 is TGTGCCATCAGTACAGTGGCGAACACTGAAGCTTTCTTT. Protein sequence: CAISTVANTEAFF.